Following are 9 T cell receptor beta chains from one sample sequenced in a study of OX40 agonist ivuxolimab in advanced cancers. Some clones are missing from TCRdb's copy, which holds only in-frame ones; the method was immunoSEQ multiplex PCR. Of around 100,000 clones in the sample, approximately 95% were seen once. The starting material was CD4+ or CD8+ T cells sorted from blood, obtained in a trial of the OX40 agonist ivuxolimab. These receptors came from an adult with an advanced solid tumor such as melanoma, head and neck, liver or kidney cancer.

The chain employs TRBV19 and TRBJ2-3; 7 nucleotides align to TRBD1. Germline V CDR1 and CDR2: LNHDA, SQIVND (reference sequence). The CDR3 loop spans 15 amino acids. With 10 bases clipped from V and 2 bases from J, the junction kept 12 bases outside the gene matches. CDR3 sequence reads: CATDPTGSATDTQYF. CDR3 sequence (DNA): TGTGCCACCGACCCGACAGGGTCGGCCACAGATACGCAGTATTTT.

The genes are TRBV29-1 and TRBJ2-7; possible D gene TRBD1, 6 bases. CDR1 SQVTM and CDR2 ANQGSEA come from the germline V gene. This CDR3 spans 11 amino acids. V lost 4 bases, J lost 6 bases, and 10 bases lay in between. This CDR3 is CSVGLGAEQYF. The CDR3 DNA reads as TGCAGCGTTGGCCTGGGGGCCGAGCAGTACTTC.

This chain connects TRBV29-1 to TRBJ2-3; 8 bases align to TRBD1. V lost 7 bases to trimming and J lost 2 bases; unmatched junction nucleotides: 5. This CDR3 comprises 13 residues. CDR1 is SQVTM, CDR2 ANQGSEA, per germline. The CDR3 DNA sequence: TGCAGCGCTAGGACAGGGAACACAGATACGCAGTATTTT. It is translated as CSARTGNTDTQYF.

The rearrangement links TRBV13 to TRBJ1-1; D may be TRBD1 (5 bases). The V end was cut by 1 base, the J end by 3 bases, with 12 bases between. The germline CDR1 and CDR2 sequences are PRHDT and FYEKMQ (reference sequence). The CDR3 spans 15 residues. CDR3 region: CASSLAGGTDTEAFF. CDR3 nucleotide sequence: TGTGCCAGCAGCTTAGCGGGTGGGACCGACACTGAAGCTTTCTTT.

This clone has a single count. The chain combines TRBV19 with TRBJ2-2; 7 nucleotides match TRBD2. CDR1 and CDR2 from the germline V gene are LNHDA and SQIVND (reference sequence). J was trimmed by 6 bases and V by 9 bases; bases with no gene match: 10. The CDR3 runs to 14 residues. This CDR3 is CASRDRGSAGELFF. The CDR3 region has the DNA TGTGCCAGCCGCGATCGCGGGAGCGCCGGGGAGCTGTTTTTT.

The rearrangement uses TRBV7-6 and TRBJ2-7; D is tentatively TRBD1 or TRBD2 (5 bases each). The V end lost 4 bases, the J end lost 4 bases, and 17 bases lay between the germline ends. The germline CDR1 and CDR2 sequences are SGHVS and FNYEAQ. The CDR3 loop spans 15 amino acids. CDR3 region: CASSSIQDGEYEQYF. The CDR3 coding sequence is TGTGCCAGCAGCTCAATACAGGACGGGGAATACGAGCAGTACTTC.

The rearrangement uses TRBV4-1 and TRBJ2-1; 10 positions agree with TRBD1. CDR1 and CDR2 from the germline V gene are MGHRA and YSYEKL. The CDR3 is made up of 18 amino acids. Trimming at V came to 4 bases and at J to 6 bases, leaving 15 bases not matched to a gene. CDR3 coding DNA: TGCGCCAGCAGCCTCATATCGGGACAGGGGAATATGGGCAATGAGCAGTTCTTC. Its protein is CASSLISGQGNMGNEQFF.

With respect to this clone: A much larger clone differs by one base, so this may be a read error. The chain combines TRBV11-2 with TRBJ2-7; D gene ambiguous. V was clipped by 0 bases and J by 1 base, with 4 bases between them. This CDR3 has 13 residues. CDR1 is SGHAT and CDR2 is FQNNGV in the germline V gene. The CDR3 DNA reads TGTGCCAGCAGCTTAGACAGTTCCTACGAGCAGTACTTC. Translating it yields CASSLDSSYEQYF.

The gene calls are TRBV5-4 and TRBJ1-2, with TRBD1 identical over 7 bases. The CDR3 has 15 residues. Germline CDR1 reads SGHNT; CDR2 reads YYREEE (reference sequence). V was pared by 4 bases and J by 4 bases, with 10 bases of the junction left unmatched. CDR3 sequence: CASSLPGTDLYGYTF. CDR3 DNA: TGTGCCAGCAGCCTACCCGGGACAGACCTCTATGGCTACACCTTC.